This TCR beta chain was recorded in a study of Graves' ophthalmopathy and Graves' hyperthyroidism. CDR3 regions of TCR beta were amplified from RNA transcripts. HTBI-primed RT-PCR formed the first round, and a multiplex PCR formed the second. TCRdb reprocessed the multiplex PCR reads with MiXCR, giving one entry per CDR3 protein. The sample holds some 210,000 distinct CDR3 sequences, 25% to 30% seen once. The CDR3 is made up of 17 amino acids. J lost 4 bases, V lost 2 bases, and 10 bases had no gene match. Germline assignment: CDR1 MNHNS and CDR2 SASEGT. The clonotype comes from a man aged 50-60 years with Graves' ophthalmopathy. Sequencing used peripheral blood. The gene calls are TRBV6-1 and TRBJ2-2; the match to TRBD2 covers 7 bases. The CDR3 coding sequence is TGTGCCAGCAGTGAATTGTCTTCTAGCGGAGCCACCGGGGAGCTGTTTTTT. Translation: CASSELSSSGATGELFF.